The source of this T cell receptor beta chain is a study of tumor-infiltrating lymphocytes in primary liver carcinoma. Study-wide background: Patients included men and women of 30 to 69 years. Broader study findings: A significantly higher top-250-clone fraction was recorded for tumors than for blood (p = 0.039).

Comments on this clonotype: The antigen is not known. One end of the junction is discordant with germline, which a read error may explain.

The CDR3 covers 17 residues. Per germline, CDR1 SGHAT and CDR2 FQNNGV. Total RNA (around 500 ng) served as template for TCR beta cDNA synthesis primed by a constant-region primer. Sequencing libraries for TCR beta derived from three nested multiplex PCR rounds that used slightly modified ARM-PCR. For approximately 10 cycles apiece, the opening two PCR rounds ran with TRBV1-TRBV30 forward primers and a C-beta reverse primer. TCRdb reprocessed the multiplex PCR reads with MiXCR, giving one entry per CDR3 protein. The data show about 66,000 distinct CDR3 sequences, about 71% seen once. From unsorted bulk tissue weighing roughly 18-31 mg, DNA and RNA were co-extracted.

The V gene is TRBV11-2, the J gene TRBJ1-5, with D maybe TRBD1 (5 bases). This clonotype was sampled from a man aged 35 to 55 with primary liver carcinoma and hepatitis B virus infection. Specimen: liver tumor tissue from sampling region 4. The subset is: tumor region T4, right-lateral pole. In DNA form, the CDR3 reads TGTGCCAGCAGTTTAGTATGGGTAGCAGGGAGCAATCAGCCCCAGCATTTT. Protein product: CASSLVWVAGSNQPQHF.